This T cell receptor beta chain is drawn from a study of cytomegalovirus exposure and HLA in healthy donors. With respect to this clone: Its target is not known.

The study, taken as a whole, reports: Clonal expansion, a later analysis showed, was greater in HLA-associated TCR beta chains than in equally common others.

The PCR employed 60 Vbeta primers together with 13 Jbeta primers. Using immunoSEQ multiplex PCR, the repertoire was profiled, and TCRdb retains in-frame clones only, with some absent. The repertoire consists of 210,000 or so clones, with around 80% occurring once and the leading ten covering approximately 0.22%. This CDR3 comprises 15 residues. Germline values: CDR1 SGDLS, CDR2 YYNGEE. With V trimmed by 4 bases and J by 6 bases, 11 bases remained unmatched. The sequenced sample was PBMCs. The source is a girl aged 2 to 10 in good health and CMV-seronegative. The chain is built from TRBV9 and TRBJ2-3; TRBD2 aligns across 7 bases. CDR3 nucleotide sequence: TGTGCCAGCAGCACCATCGCGGGAGAGGCTGATACGCAGTATTTT. It codes for CASSTIAGEADTQYF.